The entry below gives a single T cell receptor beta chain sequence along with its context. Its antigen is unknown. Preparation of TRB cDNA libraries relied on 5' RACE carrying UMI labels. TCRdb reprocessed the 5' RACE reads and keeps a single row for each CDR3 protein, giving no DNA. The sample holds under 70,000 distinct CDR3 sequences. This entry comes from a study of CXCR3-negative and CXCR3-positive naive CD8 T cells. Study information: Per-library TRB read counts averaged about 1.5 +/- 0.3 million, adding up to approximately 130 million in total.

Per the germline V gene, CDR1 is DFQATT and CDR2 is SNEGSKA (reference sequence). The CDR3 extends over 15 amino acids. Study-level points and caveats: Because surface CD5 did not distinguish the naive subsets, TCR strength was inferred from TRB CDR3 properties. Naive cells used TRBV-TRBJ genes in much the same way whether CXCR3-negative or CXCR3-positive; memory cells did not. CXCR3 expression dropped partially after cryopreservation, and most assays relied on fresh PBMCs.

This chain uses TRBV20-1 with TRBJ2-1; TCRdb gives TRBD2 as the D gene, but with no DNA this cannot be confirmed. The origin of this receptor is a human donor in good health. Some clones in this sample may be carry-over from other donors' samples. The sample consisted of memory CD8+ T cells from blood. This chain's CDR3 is CSACSISGRADEQFF.